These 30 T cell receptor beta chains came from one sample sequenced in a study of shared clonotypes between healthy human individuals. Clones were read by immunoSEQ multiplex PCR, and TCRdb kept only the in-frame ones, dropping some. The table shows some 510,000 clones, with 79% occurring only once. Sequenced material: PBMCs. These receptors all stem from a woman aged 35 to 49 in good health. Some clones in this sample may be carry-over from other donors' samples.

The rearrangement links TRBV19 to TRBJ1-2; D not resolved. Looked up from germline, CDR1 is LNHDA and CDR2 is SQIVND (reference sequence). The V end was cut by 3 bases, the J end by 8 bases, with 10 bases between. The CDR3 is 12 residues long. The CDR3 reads CASSIEGRGYTF. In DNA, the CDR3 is TGTGCCAGTAGTATTGAGGGCCGCGGCTACACCTTC.

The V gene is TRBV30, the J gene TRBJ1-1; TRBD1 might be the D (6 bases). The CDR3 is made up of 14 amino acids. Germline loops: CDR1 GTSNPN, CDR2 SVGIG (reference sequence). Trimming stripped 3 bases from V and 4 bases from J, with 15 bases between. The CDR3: CAWSRDQGFTEAFF. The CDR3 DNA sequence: TGTGCCTGGAGCCGTGATCAGGGGTTCACTGAAGCTTTCTTT.

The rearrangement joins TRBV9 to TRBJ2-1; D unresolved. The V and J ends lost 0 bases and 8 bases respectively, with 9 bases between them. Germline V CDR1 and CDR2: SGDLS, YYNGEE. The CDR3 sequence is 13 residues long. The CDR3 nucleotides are TGTGCCAGCAGCGTAGTTTCAATGGATGAGCAGTTCTTC. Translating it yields CASSVVSMDEQFF.

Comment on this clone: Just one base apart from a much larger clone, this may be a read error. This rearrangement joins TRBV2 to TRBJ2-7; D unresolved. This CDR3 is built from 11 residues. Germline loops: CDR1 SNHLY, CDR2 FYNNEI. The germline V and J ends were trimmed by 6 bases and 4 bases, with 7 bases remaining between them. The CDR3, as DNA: TGTGCCAGCAGCCCGGGTTACGAGCAGTACTTC. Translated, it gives CASSPGYEQYF.

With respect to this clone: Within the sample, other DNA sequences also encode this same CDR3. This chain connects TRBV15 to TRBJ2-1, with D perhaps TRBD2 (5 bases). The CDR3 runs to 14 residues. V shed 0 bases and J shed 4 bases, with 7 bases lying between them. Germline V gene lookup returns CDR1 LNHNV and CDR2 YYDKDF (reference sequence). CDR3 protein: CATSRDRGYNEQFF. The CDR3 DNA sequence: TGTGCCACCAGCAGAGATCGCGGGTACAATGAGCAGTTCTTC.

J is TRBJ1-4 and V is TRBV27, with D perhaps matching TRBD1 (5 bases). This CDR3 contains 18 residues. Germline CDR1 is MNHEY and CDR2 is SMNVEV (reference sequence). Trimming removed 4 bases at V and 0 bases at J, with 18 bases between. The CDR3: CASSYKTGTRATNEKLFF. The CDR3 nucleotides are TGTGCCAGCAGTTACAAAACCGGGACTCGAGCAACTAATGAAAAACTGTTTTTT.

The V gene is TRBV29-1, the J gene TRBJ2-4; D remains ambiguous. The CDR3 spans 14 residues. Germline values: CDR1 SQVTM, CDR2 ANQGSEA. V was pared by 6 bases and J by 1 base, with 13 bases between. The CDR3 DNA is TGCAGCGTACTATTAGTCGGGGCCAAAAACATTCAGTACTTC. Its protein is CSVLLVGAKNIQYF.

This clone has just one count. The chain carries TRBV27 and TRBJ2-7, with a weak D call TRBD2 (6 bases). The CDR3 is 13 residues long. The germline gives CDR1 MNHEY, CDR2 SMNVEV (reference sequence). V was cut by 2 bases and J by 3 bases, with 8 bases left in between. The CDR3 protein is CASSLRGNYEQYF. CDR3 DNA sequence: TGTGCCAGCAGTTTACGGGGGAACTACGAGCAGTACTTC.

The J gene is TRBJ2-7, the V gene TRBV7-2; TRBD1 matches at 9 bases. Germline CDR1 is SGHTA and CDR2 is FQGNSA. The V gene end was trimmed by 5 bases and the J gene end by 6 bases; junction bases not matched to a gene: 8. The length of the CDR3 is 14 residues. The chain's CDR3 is CASSTSGQGFEQYF. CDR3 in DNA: TGTGCCAGCAGCACATCAGGACAGGGGTTCGAGCAGTACTTC.

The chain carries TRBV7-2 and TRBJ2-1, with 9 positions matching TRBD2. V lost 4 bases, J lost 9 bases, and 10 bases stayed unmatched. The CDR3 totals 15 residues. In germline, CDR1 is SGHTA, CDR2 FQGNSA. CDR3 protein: CASSYGTSTGGEQFF. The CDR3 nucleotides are TGTGCCAGCAGCTACGGGACTAGCACCGGGGGTGAGCAGTTCTTC.

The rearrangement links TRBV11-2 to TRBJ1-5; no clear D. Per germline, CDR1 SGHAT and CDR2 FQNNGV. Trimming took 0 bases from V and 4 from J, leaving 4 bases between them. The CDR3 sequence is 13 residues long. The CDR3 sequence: CASSLDRNQPQHF. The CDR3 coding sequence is TGTGCCAGCAGCTTAGATCGGAATCAGCCCCAGCATTTT.

The CDR3 nucleotides are TGTGCCAGCAGCGACAGCTATAATTCACCCCTCCACTTT. Translating it yields CASSDSYNSPLHF. The J gene is TRBJ1-6, the V gene TRBV6-1; perhaps TRBD1 as D (5 bases). With 6 bases removed from V and 3 bases from J, the gap between germline ends came to 6 bases. The germline gives CDR1 MNHNS, CDR2 SASEGT. This CDR3 contains 13 residues.

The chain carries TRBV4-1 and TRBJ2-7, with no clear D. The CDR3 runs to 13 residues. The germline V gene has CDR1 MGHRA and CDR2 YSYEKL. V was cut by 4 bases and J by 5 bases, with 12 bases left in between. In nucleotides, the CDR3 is TGCGCCAGCAGCCGAGCCTCGGTAGACGAGCAGTACTTC. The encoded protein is CASSRASVDEQYF.

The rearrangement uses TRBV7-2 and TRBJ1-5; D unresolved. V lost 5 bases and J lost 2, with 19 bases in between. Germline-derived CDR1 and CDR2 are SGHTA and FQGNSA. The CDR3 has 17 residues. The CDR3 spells CASSLRTAIAGNQPQHF. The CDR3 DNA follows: TGTGCCAGCAGCCTAAGGACTGCGATCGCGGGCAATCAGCCCCAGCATTTT.

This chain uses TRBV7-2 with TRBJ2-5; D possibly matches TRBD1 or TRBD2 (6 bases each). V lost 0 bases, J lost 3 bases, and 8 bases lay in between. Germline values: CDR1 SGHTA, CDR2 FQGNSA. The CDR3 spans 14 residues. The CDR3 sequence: CASSLAGGEETQYF. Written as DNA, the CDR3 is TGTGCCAGCAGCTTAGCGGGGGGCGAAGAGACCCAGTACTTC.

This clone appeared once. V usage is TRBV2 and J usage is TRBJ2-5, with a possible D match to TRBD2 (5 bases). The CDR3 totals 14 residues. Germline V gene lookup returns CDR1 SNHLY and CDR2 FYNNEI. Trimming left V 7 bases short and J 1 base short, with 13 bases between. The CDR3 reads CASNSLRAQETQYF. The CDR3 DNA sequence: TGTGCCAGCAATTCACTGCGGGCCCAAGAGACCCAGTACTTC. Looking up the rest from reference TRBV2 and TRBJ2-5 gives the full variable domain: EPEVTQTPSHQVTQMGQEVILRCVPISNHLYFYWYRQILGQKVEFLVSFYNNEISEKSEIFDDQFSVERPDGSNFTLKIRSTKLEDSAMYFCASNSLRAQETQYFGPGTRLLVL.

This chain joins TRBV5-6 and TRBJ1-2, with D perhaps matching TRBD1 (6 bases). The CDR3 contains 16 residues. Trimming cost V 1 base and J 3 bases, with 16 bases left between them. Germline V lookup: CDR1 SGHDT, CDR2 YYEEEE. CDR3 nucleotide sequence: TGTGCCAGCAGCTTGTTCTCAGGGGCCCGACACTATGGCTACACCTTC. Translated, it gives CASSLFSGARHYGYTF.

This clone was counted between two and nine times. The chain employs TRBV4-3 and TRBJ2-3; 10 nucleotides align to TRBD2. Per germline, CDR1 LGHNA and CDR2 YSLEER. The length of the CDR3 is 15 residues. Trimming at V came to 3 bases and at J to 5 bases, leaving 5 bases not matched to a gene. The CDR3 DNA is TGCGCCAGCAGCCAGGGACTAGCGATCCGAGATACGCAGTATTTT. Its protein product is CASSQGLAIRDTQYF.

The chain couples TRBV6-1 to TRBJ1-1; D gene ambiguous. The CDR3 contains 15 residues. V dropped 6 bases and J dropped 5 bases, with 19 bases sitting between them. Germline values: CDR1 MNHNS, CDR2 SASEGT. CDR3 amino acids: CASRSSLGGETEAFF. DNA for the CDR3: TGTGCCAGCAGGTCCTCTTTGGGTGGTGAGACTGAAGCTTTCTTT.

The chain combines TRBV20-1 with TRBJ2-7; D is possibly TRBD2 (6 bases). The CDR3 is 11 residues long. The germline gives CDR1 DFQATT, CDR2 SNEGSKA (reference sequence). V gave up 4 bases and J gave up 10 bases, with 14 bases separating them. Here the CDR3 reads CSATYRDSQYF. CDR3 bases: TGCAGTGCTACGTACCGGGACTCTCAGTACTTC.

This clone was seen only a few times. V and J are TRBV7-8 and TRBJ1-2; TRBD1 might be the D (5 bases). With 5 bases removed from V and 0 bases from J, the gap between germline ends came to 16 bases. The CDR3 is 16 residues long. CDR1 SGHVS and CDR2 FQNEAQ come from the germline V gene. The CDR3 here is CASSPRAGPSNYGYTF. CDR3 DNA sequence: TGTGCCAGCAGCCCTCGTGCAGGGCCCTCTAACTATGGCTACACCTTC.

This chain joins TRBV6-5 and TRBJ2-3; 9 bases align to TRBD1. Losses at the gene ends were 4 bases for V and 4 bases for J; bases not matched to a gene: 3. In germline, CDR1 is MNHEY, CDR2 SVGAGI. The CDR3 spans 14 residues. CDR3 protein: CASSSRTGADTQYF. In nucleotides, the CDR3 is TGTGCCAGCAGTTCCCGGACAGGGGCAGATACGCAGTATTTT.

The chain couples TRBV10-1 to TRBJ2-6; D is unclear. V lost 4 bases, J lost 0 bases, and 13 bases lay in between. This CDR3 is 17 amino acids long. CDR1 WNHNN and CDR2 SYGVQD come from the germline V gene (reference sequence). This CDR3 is CASSGTDPYSGANVLTF. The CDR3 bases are TGCGCCAGCAGTGGGACGGATCCATACTCTGGGGCCAACGTCCTGACTTTC.

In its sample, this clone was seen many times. CDR3 protein: CAWSVLRGSYEQYF. In DNA form, the CDR3 reads TGTGCCTGGAGTGTACTCAGGGGCTCCTACGAGCAGTACTTC. V gene TRBV30 combines with J gene TRBJ2-7; D may be TRBD1 (6 bases). Germline values: CDR1 GTSNPN, CDR2 SVGIG (reference sequence). CDR3 size: 14 residues. The V and J ends lost 0 bases and 0 bases respectively, with 9 bases between them.

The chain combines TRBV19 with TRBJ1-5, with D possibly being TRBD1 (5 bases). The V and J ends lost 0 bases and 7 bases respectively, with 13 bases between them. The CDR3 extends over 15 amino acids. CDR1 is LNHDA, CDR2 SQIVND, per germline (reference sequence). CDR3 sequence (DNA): TGTGCCAGTAGTATAGATAGCCGGGGGGGACAGCCCCAGCATTTT. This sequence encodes CASSIDSRGGQPQHF.

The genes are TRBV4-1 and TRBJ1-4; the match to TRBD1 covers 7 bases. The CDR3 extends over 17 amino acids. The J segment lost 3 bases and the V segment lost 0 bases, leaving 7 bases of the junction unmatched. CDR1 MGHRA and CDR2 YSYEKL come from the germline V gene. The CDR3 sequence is CASSQDPPQGANEKLFF. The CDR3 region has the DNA TGCGCCAGCAGCCAAGATCCTCCCCAGGGGGCTAATGAAAAACTGTTTTTT.

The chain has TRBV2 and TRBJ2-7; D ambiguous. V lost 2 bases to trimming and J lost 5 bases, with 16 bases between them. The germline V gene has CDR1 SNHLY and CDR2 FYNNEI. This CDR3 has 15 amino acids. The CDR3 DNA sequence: TGTGCCAGCAGTGAAAGGAGCGAGCCGCCACACGAGCAGTACTTC. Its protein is CASSERSEPPHEQYF.

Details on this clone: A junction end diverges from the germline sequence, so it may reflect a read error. CDR3 sequence: CASRFVGDKFF. For the CDR3, the DNA is TGTGCCAGCAGGTTCGTCGGGGACAAATTCTTC. This chain uses TRBV2 with TRBJ1-2, with a possible D match to TRBD1 (6 bases). Germline CDR1 SNHLY, CDR2 FYNNEI. This CDR3 is built from 11 residues.

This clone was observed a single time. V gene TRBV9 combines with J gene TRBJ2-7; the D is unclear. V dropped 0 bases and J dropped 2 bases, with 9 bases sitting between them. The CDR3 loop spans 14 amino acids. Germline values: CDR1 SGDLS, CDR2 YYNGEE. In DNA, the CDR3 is TGTGCCAGCAGCGTAGAGGCAAAGACCTACGAGCAGTACTTC. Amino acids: CASSVEAKTYEQYF.

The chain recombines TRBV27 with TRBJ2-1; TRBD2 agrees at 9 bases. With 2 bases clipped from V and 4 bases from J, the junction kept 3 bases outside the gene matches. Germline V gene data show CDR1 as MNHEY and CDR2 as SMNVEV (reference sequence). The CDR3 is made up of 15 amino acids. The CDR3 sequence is CASSLRSGGYNEQFF. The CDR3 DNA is TGTGCCAGCAGTTTACGTAGCGGGGGATACAATGAGCAGTTCTTC.